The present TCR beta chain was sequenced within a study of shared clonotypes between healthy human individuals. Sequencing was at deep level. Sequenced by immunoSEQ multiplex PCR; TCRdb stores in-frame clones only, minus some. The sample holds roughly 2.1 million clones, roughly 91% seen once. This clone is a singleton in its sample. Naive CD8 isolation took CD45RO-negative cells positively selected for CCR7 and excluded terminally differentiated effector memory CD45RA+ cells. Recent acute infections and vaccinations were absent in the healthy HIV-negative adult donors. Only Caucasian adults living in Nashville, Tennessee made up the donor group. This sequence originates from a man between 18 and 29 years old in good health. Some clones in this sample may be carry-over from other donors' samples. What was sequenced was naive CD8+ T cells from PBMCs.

Written as DNA, the CDR3 is TGTGCCAGCGGTACTGGACATCTGAGGGATACGCAGTATTTT. This translates into CASGTGHLRDTQYF. The chain links TRBV6-1 to TRBJ2-3; D is perhaps TRBD1 (5 bases). Germline V gene lookup returns CDR1 MNHNS and CDR2 SASEGT. The CDR3 is 14 residues long. Trimming took off 8 bases at V and 6 bases at J, with 18 bases between the two ends.